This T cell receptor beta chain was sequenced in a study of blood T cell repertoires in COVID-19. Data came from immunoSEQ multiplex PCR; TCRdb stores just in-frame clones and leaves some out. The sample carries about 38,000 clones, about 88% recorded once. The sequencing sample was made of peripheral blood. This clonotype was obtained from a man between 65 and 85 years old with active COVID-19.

The CDR3 protein is CASSQERYSYGYTF. The CDR3 nucleotides read TGCGCCAGCAGCCAAGAAAGGTACAGCTATGGCTACACCTTC. V gene TRBV4-3 combines with J gene TRBJ1-2; no definite D call. Trimming pared 0 bases from V and 4 bases from J, leaving 9 bases between. The CDR3 totals 14 residues. Germline lookup yields CDR1 LGHNA and CDR2 YSLEER.